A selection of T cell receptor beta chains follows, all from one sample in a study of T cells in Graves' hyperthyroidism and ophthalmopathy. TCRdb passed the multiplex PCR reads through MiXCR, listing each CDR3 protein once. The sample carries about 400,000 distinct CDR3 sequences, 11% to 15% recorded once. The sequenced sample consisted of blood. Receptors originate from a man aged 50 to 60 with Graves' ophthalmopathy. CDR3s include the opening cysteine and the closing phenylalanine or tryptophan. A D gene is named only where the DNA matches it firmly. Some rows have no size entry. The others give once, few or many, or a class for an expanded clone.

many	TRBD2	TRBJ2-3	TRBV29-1	CSVVASGRFTDTQYF	TGCAGCGTTGTGGCTAGCGGGAGATTCACAGATACGCAGTATTTT
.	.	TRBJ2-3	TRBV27	CASSPRRGRATDTQYF	TGTGCCAGCAGTCCCCGGCGAGGTCGGGCCACAGATACGCAGTATTTT
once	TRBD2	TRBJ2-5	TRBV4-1	CASSQSRDRTSGLETQYF	TGCGCCAGCAGCCAATCCAGAGATCGGACTAGCGGGTTGGAGACCCAGTACTTC
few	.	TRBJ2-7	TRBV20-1	CSAGQTDYEQYF	TGCAGTGCCGGGCAGACAGATTACGAGCAGTACTTC
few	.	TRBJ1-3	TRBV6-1	CASSALASSGNTIYF	TGTGCCAGCAGTGCTCTGGCAAGCTCTGGAAACACCATATATTTT
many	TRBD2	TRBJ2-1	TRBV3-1	CASSPNRTSGRSLHEQFF	TGTGCCAGCAGCCCCAATAGGACTAGCGGGAGATCTCTCCATGAGCAGTTCTTC
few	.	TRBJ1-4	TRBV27	CASSFIPPTQGSTNEKLFF	TGTGCCAGCAGTTTTATCCCCCCTACCCAGGGGTCAACTAATGAAAAACTGTTTTTT
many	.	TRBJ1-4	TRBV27	CASSFSRPTNEKLFF	TGTGCCAGCAGTTTTTCCCGTCCAACTAATGAAAAACTGTTTTTT
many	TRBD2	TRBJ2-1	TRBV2	CASSEESGRANEQFF	TGTGCCAGCAGTGAGGAGAGCGGGAGGGCCAATGAGCAGTTCTTC
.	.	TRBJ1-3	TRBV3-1	CASSQEVPSFFGNAIYF	TGTGCCAGCAGCCAAGAGGTTCCCTCCTTTTTCGGAAACGCCATATATTTT
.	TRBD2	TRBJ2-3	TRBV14	CASSQVGGSLTDTQYF	TGTGCCAGCAGCCAAGTGGGAGGGTCTCTAACAGATACGCAGTATTTT
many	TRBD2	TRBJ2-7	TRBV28	CASSTVGLAGGLEQYF	TGTGCCAGTAGTACCGTGGGACTAGCGGGAGGTCTCGAGCAGTACTTC
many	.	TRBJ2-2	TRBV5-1	CASSLVVVTGELFF	TGCGCCAGCAGCTTGGTCGTGGTCACCGGGGAGCTGTTTTTT
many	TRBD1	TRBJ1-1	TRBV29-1	CSVGQTSNTEAFF	TGCAGCGTGGGACAGACGTCGAACACTGAAGCTTTCTTT
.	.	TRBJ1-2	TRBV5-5	CASSEDSSGFGYTF	TGTGCCAGCAGCGAGGACAGTTCTGGCTTTGGCTACACCTTC
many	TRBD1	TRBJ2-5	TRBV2	CASTHKGGTGQETQYF	TGTGCCAGCACCCATAAGGGTGGGACAGGACAAGAGACCCAGTACTTC
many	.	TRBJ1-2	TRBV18	CASSPSSEPASGYTF	TGTGCCAGCTCACCAAGTTCGGAACCAGCAAGTGGCTACACCTTC
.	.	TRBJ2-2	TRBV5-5	CASSGLSGAGELFF	TGTGCCAGCAGCGGGTTATCGGGCGCCGGGGAGCTGTTTTTT
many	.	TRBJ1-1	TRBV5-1	CASSSSGREAFF	TGCGCCAGCAGCTCCTCTGGACGTGAAGCTTTCTTT
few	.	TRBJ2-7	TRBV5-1	CASSPSGNPYEQYF	TGCGCCAGCAGCCCAAGCGGAAATCCCTACGAGCAGTACTTC
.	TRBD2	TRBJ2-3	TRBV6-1	CATRGAGGPLGTDTQYF	TGTGCCACCCGGGGGGCGGGAGGGCCTTTGGGCACAGATACGCAGTATTTT
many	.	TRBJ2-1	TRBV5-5	CASSWEPRPEQFF	TGTGCCAGCAGCTGGGAGCCTAGGCCTGAGCAGTTCTTC
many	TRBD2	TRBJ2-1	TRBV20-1	CSARDSLAGVYEQFF	TGCAGTGCTAGAGATTCACTAGCGGGAGTGTATGAGCAGTTCTTC
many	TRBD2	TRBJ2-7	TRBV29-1	CSGGGSGDHYEQYF	TGCAGCGGGGGGGGTTCGGGGGACCACTACGAGCAGTACTTC
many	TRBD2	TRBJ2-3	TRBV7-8	CASSWDYESTDTQYF	TGTGCCAGCAGCTGGGACTATGAGAGCACAGATACGCAGTATTTT
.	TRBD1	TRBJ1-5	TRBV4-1	CASSQDLNRGTNQPQHF	TGCGCCAGCAGCCAAGATCTGAACAGGGGCACAAATCAGCCCCAGCATTTT
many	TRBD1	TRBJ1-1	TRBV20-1	CSARFSETGSGAFF	TGCAGTGCTAGGTTTTCTGAGACAGGGTCCGGCGCTTTCTTT
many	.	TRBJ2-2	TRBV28	CASGGQSGKIPGELFF	TGTGCCAGCGGCGGCCAGAGCGGAAAGATACCCGGGGAGCTGTTTTTT
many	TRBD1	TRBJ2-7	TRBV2	CASRGTGTSTRYF	TGTGCCAGCAGGGGGACAGGGACTTCGACGCGGTACTTC
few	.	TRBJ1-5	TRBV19	CTSGWGLGQPQHF	TGTACTTCAGGATGGGGGCTAGGTCAGCCCCAGCATTTT
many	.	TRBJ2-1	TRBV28	CASGAGPELYNEQFF	TGTGCCAGCGGGGCCGGGCCAGAGCTTTACAATGAGCAGTTCTTC
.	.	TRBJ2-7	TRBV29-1	CSVIRGLHSSYEQYF	TGCAGCGTTATAAGAGGGTTACATAGCTCCTACGAGCAGTACTTC
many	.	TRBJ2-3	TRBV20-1	CSARDSRKTSTDTQYF	TGCAGTGCTAGAGATTCGCGGAAAACTAGCACAGATACGCAGTATTTT
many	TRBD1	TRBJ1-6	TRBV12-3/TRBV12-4	CASSFYRGHNNSPLHF	TGTGCCAGCAGTTTTTACAGGGGGCATAATAATTCACCCCTCCACTTT
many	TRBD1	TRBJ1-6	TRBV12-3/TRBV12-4	CASSLMGQGNSPLHF	TGTGCCAGCAGTTTAATGGGACAGGGGAATTCACCCCTCCACTTT
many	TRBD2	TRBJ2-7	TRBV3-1	CASSQAGVAGSSEQYF	TGTGCCAGCAGCCAAGCAGGCGTAGCGGGTTCCAGCGAGCAGTACTTC
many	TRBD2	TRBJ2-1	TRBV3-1	CASSPNNLAGSYNEQFF	TGTGCCAGCAGCCCAAATAATCTAGCGGGATCCTACAATGAGCAGTTCTTC
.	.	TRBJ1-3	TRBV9	CASSVEIGWTGNTIYF	TGTGCCAGCAGCGTAGAAATCGGGTGGACTGGAAACACCATATATTTT
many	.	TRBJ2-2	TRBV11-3	CASSLEGETGELFF	TGTGCCAGCAGCTTAGAGGGAGAAACCGGGGAGCTGTTTTTT
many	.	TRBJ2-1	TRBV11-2	CASSNRYNEQFF	TGTGCCAGCAGCAACAGGTACAATGAGCAGTTCTTC
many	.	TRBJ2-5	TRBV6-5	CASSYSGQPMAQETQYF	TGTGCCAGCAGTTACTCCGGACAGCCGATGGCACAAGAGACCCAGTACTTC
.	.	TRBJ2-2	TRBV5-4	CASSLYGAAGELFF	TGTGCCAGCAGCTTGTATGGGGCGGCCGGGGAGCTGTTTTTT
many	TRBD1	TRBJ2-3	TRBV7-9	CASSAVTGDLTDTQYF	TGTGCCAGCAGCGCCGTGACAGGGGATCTGACAGATACGCAGTATTTT
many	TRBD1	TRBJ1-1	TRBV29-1	CSVDKGANTEAFF	TGCAGCGTTGATAAGGGGGCTAACACTGAAGCTTTCTTT
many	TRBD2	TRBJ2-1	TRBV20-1	CSARGDGTSGRYSSYNEQFF	TGCAGTGCTAGAGGTGATGGGACTAGCGGGAGATACAGCTCCTACAATGAGCAGTTCTTC
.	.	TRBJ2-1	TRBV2	CASRSYNEKFF	TGTGCCAGCAGGTCTTACAATGAGAAGTTCTTC
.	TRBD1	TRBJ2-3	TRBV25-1	CASSRTGATDTQYF	TGTGCCAGCAGCCGGACAGGGGCCACAGATACGCAGTATTTT
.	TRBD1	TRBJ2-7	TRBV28	CASSKGQGWSYEQYF	TGTGCCAGCAGCAAGGGACAGGGATGGTCCTACGAGCAGTACTTC
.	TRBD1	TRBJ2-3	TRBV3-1	CASSQDGRGTDTQYF	TGTGCCAGCAGCCAAGATGGCAGGGGGACAGATACGCAGTATTTT
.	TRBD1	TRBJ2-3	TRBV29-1	CSVQGQGDTDTQYF	TGCAGCGTTCAGGGACAGGGGGACACAGATACGCAGTATTTT
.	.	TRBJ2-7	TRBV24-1	CATSDPHTGYEQYF	TGTGCCACCAGTGACCCACATACAGGCTACGAGCAGTACTTC
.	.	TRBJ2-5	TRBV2	CASIALRYQETQYF	TGTGCCAGCATTGCCCTCAGGTACCAAGAGACCCAGTACTTC
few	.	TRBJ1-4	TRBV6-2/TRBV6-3	CASSYNEGSNEKLFF	TGTGCCAGCAGTTACAACGAGGGGTCTAATGAAAAACTGTTTTTT
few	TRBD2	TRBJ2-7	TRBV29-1	CSVAAGSVYEQYF	TGCAGCGTTGCAGCGGGATCTGTCTACGAGCAGTACTTC
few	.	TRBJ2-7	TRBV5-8	CASSFNRVSYEQYF	TGTGCCAGCAGCTTTAACAGGGTCTCCTACGAGCAGTACTTC
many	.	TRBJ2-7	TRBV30	CAWKKGYYEQYF	TGTGCCTGGAAAAAGGGGTACTACGAGCAGTACTTC
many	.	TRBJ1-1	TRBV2	CASSFQTVNTEAFF	TGTGCCAGCAGTTTTCAGACGGTGAACACTGAAGCTTTCTTT
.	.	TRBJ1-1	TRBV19	CASRKQGRNTEAFF	TGTGCCAGTAGGAAACAGGGTAGGAACACTGAAGCTTTCTTT